This TCR beta chain originates from a study of cytomegalovirus exposure and HLA in healthy donors (dated by TCRdb to 2016 to 2017). About the full investigation: An earlier analysis of 587 of the donors reported 250 to 300 Gb of sequence data and 117 million unique TCR beta sequences obtained from 180 million or so T cells. The study used immunosequencing to profile the T cell repertoires of around 600 subjects and linked those repertoires to cytomegalovirus serostatus. An earlier analysis of 587 of the donors used high-throughput TCR beta sequencing to judge whether each TCR beta V gene segment behaved as functional or pseudogenic. In addition to the first cohort of around 670 subjects, a separate validation cohort of approximately 110 different subjects was used. High-throughput TCR immunosequencing, statistical association of individual TCRs with disease status, and machine learning were combined to predict cytomegalovirus infection status. Every repertoire in the discovery cohort had been generated on one and the same sequencing platform. Donor age, sex, ethnicity and CMV serostatus were compiled together with the repertoire data. The study aimed to test whether signatures of past pathogen exposure could be identified by cataloging public T cell receptors. Five DR-DQ haplotypes were treated as single units for association and clustering because of strong linkage in the cohort. A later genetic analysis took genome-wide SNP genotypes for about 55% of the 666 donors and used that subset as a discovery cohort. Rather than drawing on any new phenotypic data, the later analysis identified candidate immune exposures from TCR beta sequences and the way those sequences occurred across donors. Among some 410 genotyped donors of the cohort, an average of about 240,000 unique TCR beta nucleotide sequences were sequenced per donor, roughly 18% of them non-productive. The number of typed donors differed by locus: roughly 620-640 for A, B, C, DRB1 and DQB1; 500 to 550 for DQA1; around 580 for DPA1; and around 490 for DPB1. A later analysis re-analyzed previously published TCR beta repertoires from 600 to 850 donors and added high-resolution HLA genotyping to study TCR occurrence patterns. About 300 gigabases of sequencing data and 70 million to 85 million unique TCR sequences were included in an early release covering several hundred HLA-typed donors. Class I and class II HLA loci were covered by the typing at four-digit resolution. Of the roughly 400 genotyped donors, over 70% fell in the genetic ancestry cluster associated with self-reported Caucasian donors. Here is what the overall study found, with its caveats: In a later analysis, HLA-associated TCR beta chains showed more clonal expansion and lower generation probabilities than non-associated chains that were equally common. A further reported finding was that TCR beta sequences accurately predicted the HLA-A and HLA-B alleles for most subjects in the first cohort. According to a later analysis, TCR association rates differed among HLA loci, with DRB1 alleles showing the most associated TCRs and HLA-C alleles showing the fewest. In the study, 150 to 200 TCR beta chains were listed as associated with cytomegalovirus. The sequencing pipeline was judged likely to have produced a cluster of highly shared sequence variants as a technical artifact. Assigning TCR associations to individual alleles was difficult when HLA alleles, especially DR and DQ, strongly co-occurred. Linkage disequilibrium might explain the correlated functional status among segregating V segments, but an unknown experimental factor could not be ruled out. Because some donors lacked HLA typing at each locus, the association tests relied only on the typed subset. The authors suggested that the approach could potentially be generalized to other disease states and immunological phenotypes. This cohort had only TCR beta chains sequenced, and the lack of alpha or paired-chain data limited which features could be detected. Some IMGT-functional V segments, including TRBV6-2 and TRBV6-3, could not be told apart with the 87-base-pair reads, so those segments were excluded. V-gene and J-gene trimming of TCR beta chains was associated with a missense DCLRE1C variant in a later genetic analysis, and the association was replicated in an independent cohort. An earlier analysis of approximately 570 of the donors showed that most TCR beta V segments appeared in productive rearrangements either about 87% or about 30% of the time, which broadly matched IMGT annotations. In a later genetic analysis, fewer N-insertions in productive TCRs were reported among donors in an Asian-associated ancestry cluster than the roughly 640-donor mean. The classifier was reported to diagnose cytomegalovirus status with high specificity and sensitivity in both the original cohort and the validation cohort. Most TCR sequences were observed very rarely across donors, whereas some public TCRs were present in many individuals. A later analysis reported that several top co-occurrence clusters appeared linked to parvovirus B19, influenza, CMV and Epstein-Barr virus. In a later analysis, some 18,000 TCR beta sequences were associated with specific HLA alleles at a false discovery rate of 0.05. Because counts were too low, under 20 rarely observed V segments, including chromosome 9 orphons, were left out of the earlier analysis of some 640 of the donors. Most CMV-associated TCR beta chains appeared to be HLA-restricted in a later analysis, and the HLA associations seemed to be driven largely by CMV exposure. The only immune exposure information available for the cohort was CMV serostatus. In vitro tests confirmed that three of the cytomegalovirus-associated TCR beta chains recognize cytomegalovirus antigens. Roughly uniform sequencing depth across donors was assumed in presence/absence analyses, although this assumption may not hold.

Comments on this clone: Its antigen target is currently unknown. Within one base of it there is no much larger clone, and no base qualities were kept.

In total, roughly 670 healthy bone marrow donors made up the cohort. At the time of sampling, all cohort members were nominally healthy, though unrecorded immune exposures were likely present. The donor was CMV seropositive and belonged to the group of 250 to 300 seropositive cohort members. Each donor provided a peripheral blood sample, and peripheral blood mononuclear cells were used for TCR beta sequencing. Genomic DNA was extracted from the blood cell samples with the Qiagen DNeasy Blood Extraction Kit. The library was generated by the immunoSEQ multiplex PCR assay. For the multiplex PCR, a mixture combining 60 forward primers for TCR Vbeta segments and 13 reverse primers for TCR Jbeta segments was used. A multiplex PCR assay on genomic DNA amplified the CDR3 region of rearranged TCR beta genes. On the Illumina HiSeq System, the amplified TCR beta libraries were sequenced as 87-base-pair reads. The authors' analysis ran thus. In a later analysis, roughly 80 million unique TCR beta chains were counted across the roughly 670 repertoires, and about 9.9 million of these chains were shared by at least two donors. To remove PCR and sequencing errors, raw reads were error-corrected and collapsed into unique sequences using a nearest-neighbor algorithm that merged closely related sequences. Alignment of CDR3 sequences to IMGT reference sequences was used to assign V, D and J gene segments. For a sequence to be retained, a match of at least six nucleotides to both a V gene segment and a J gene segment was required. A rearrangement counted as productive if the CDR3 had no stop codons and remained in frame with V and J, and every other rearrangement counted as non-productive. CDR3 was defined by IMGT convention, running from the second conserved V-encoded cysteine to the conserved J-encoded phenylalanine. Sequences without an unambiguous match to a single V gene segment were excluded from the earlier analysis of several hundred of the donors. In an earlier analysis of around 600 of the donors, V segments were called functional above 56.7% productive rearrangements and were called segregating when the between-donor standard deviation exceeded 5%. To diagnose cytomegalovirus status from the catalog of TCR beta chain sequences, a statistical classification framework was built. A later analysis assigned V and J genes by comparing TCR nucleotide sequences with IMGT/GENE-DB human TR gene sequences. A later analysis assigned CDR3 sequences and most-parsimonious VDJ recombination scenarios with the TCRdist pipeline. In a later analysis, each TCR beta chain was defined by its CDR3 amino acid sequence together with its V-gene family, and reads without a unique V-gene family were excluded. As a way to deal with suspected cross-contamination and a sequencing artifact, a later analysis dropped 450 to 600 nucleotide sequences that were highly shared and had low generation probability. A later analysis calculated a clonal expansion index for each public chain from normalized within-repertoire ranks of inferred template counts. A later analysis computed generation probabilities with a VDJ recombination model fitted to out-of-frame rearrangements, and checked the results against IGoR. Hypergeometric tests were used in a later analysis to score TCR-TCR, TCR-HLA and TCR-CMV co-occurrence, with a repertoire-size bias correction applied to the TCR pairs. In a later analysis, false discovery rates were estimated by permuting HLA or CMV assignments 20 times. In a later analysis, co-occurring TCRs were grouped with DBSCAN, and TCRdist sequence similarity was added when clustering was performed within HLA-allele-positive subsets. Co-occurrence clustering excluded repertoires with fewer than 30,000 or more than 120,000 public chains, plus five with anomalous nucleotide sharing. Sourced from immuneACCESS, this table was stored by TCRdb with only in-frame sequences that have V and J called. A share of the clones is absent; for the studies checked, an unresolved V gene accounts for under half, and the remainder has no known explanation. The V and J calls and clone size were taken over from that table, and D and trimming were inferred from the DNA. The sample table lists over 200,000 clones, about 70% of them with a count of one. The ten biggest clones cover about 3% of the sample.

Inclusive of the bounding cysteine and phenylalanine, the CDR3 is 17 residues long. Only CDR3 DNA remains: 51 bases, in frame from the first base. The germline V gene gives CDR1 as MGHRA and CDR2 as YSYEKL. V is clipped by 1 base and J by 0 bases, and the sequence between their germline boundaries is 16 bases long. The sequence is built from TRBV4-1 and TRBJ2-7, and possibly TRBD1, on 6 matching bases. The receptor's source is a man aged 35-49 years in good health and CMV-seropositive. Sequencing used PBMCs. At the DNA level, the sequence is TGCGCCAGCAGCCAAGTCCTGGACAGAGGTTTCTCCTACGAGCAGTACTTC. This codes for CASSQVLDRGFSYEQYF.